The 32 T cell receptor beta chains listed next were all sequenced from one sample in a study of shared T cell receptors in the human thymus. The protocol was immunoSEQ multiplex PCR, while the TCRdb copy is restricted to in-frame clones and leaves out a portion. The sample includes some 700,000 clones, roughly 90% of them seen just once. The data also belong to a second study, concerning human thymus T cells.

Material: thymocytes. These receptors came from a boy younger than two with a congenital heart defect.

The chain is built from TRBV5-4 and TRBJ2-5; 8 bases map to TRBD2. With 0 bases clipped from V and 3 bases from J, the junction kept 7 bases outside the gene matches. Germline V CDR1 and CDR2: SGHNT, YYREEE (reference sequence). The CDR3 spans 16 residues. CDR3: CASSLAGREVEETQYF. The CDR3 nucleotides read TGTGCCAGCAGCTTGGCGGGGCGGGAGGTTGAAGAGACCCAGTACTTC.

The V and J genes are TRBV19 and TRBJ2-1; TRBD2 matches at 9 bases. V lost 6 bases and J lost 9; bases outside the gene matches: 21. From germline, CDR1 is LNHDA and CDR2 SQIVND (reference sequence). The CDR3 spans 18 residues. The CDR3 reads CASRRRGGWAGGPGEQFF. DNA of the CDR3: TGTGCCAGTAGGAGACGTGGGGGCTGGGCGGGAGGGCCCGGTGAGCAGTTCTTC.

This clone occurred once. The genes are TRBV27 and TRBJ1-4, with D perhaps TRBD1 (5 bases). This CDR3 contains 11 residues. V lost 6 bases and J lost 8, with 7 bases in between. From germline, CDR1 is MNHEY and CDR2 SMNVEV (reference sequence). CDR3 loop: CASRHREKLFF. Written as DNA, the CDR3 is TGTGCCAGCAGACACAGGGAAAAACTGTTTTTT.

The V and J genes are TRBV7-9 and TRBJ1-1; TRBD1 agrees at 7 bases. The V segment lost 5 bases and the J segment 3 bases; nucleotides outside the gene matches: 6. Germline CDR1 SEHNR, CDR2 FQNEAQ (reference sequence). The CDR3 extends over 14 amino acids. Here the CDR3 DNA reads TGTGCCAGCAGCCATCGACAGGGACACACTGAAGCTTTCTTT. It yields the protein CASSHRQGHTEAFF.

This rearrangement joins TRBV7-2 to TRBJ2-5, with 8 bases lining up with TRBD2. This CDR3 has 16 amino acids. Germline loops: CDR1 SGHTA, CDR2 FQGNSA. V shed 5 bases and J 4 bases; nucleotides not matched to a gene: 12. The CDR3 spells CASSAPGLEEGETQYF. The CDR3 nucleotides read TGTGCCAGCAGCGCCCCGGGACTAGAGGAGGGAGAGACCCAGTACTTC.

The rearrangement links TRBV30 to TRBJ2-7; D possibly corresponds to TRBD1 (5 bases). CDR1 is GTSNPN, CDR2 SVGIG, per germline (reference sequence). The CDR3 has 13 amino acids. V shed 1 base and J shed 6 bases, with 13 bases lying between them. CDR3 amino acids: CAWSADTSFEQYF. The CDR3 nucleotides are TGTGCCTGGAGTGCGGACACGAGCTTCGAGCAGTACTTC.

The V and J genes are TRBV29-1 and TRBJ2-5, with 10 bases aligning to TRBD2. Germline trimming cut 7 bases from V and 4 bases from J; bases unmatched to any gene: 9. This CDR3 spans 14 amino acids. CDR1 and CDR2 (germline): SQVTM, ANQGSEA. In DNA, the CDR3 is TGCAGCGGTCGAGCGGGAGGGGTCGGAGAGACCCAGTACTTC. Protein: CSGRAGGVGETQYF.

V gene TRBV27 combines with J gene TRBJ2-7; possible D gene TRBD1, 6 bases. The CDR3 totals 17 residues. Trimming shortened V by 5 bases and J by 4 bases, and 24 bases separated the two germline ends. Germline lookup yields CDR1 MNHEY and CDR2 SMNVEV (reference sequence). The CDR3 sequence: CASSPTTQGFLGYEQYF. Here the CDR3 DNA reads TGTGCCAGCAGTCCCACGACCCAGGGGTTCCTTGGATACGAGCAGTACTTC.

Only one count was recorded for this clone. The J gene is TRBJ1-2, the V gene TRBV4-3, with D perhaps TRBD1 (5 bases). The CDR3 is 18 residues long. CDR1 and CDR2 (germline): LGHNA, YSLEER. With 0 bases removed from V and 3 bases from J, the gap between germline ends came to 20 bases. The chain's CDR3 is CASSQDRGFRQGDYGYTF. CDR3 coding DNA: TGCGCCAGCAGCCAAGATCGTGGTTTCAGGCAGGGTGACTATGGCTACACCTTC.

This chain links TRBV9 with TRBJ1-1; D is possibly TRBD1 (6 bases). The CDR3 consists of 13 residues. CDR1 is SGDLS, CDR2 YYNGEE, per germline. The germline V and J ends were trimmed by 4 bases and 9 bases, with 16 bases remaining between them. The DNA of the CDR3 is TGTGCCAGCAGCCCTCTAGGGGGAGATCAAGCTTTCTTT. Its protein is CASSPLGGDQAFF.

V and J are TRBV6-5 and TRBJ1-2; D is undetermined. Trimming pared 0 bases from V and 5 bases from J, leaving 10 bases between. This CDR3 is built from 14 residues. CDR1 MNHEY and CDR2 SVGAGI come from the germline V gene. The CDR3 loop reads CASSYSRRLYGYTF. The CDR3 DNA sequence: TGTGCCAGCAGTTACTCGCGGCGGCTGTATGGCTACACCTTC.

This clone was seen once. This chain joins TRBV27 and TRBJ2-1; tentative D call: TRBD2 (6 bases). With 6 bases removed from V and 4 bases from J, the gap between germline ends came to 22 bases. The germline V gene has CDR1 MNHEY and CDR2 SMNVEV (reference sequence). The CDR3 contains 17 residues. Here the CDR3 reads CASRPYRDLYPYNEQFF. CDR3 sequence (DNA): TGTGCCAGCAGGCCTTACCGGGACTTGTACCCATACAATGAGCAGTTCTTC.

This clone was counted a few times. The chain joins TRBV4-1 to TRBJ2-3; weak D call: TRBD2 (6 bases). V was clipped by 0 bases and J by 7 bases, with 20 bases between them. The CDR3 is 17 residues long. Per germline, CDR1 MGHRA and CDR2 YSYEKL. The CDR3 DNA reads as TGCGCCAGCAGCCAAGAAAGGGAGGAGACTATAAGTCATACGCAGTATTTT. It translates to CASSQEREETISHTQYF.

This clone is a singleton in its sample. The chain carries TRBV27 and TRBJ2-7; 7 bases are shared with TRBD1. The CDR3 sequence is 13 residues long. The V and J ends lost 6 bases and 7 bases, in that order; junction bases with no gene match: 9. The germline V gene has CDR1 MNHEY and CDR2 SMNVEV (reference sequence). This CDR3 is CASSTNRGREQYF. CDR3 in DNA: TGTGCCAGCAGCACAAACAGGGGCAGGGAGCAGTACTTC.

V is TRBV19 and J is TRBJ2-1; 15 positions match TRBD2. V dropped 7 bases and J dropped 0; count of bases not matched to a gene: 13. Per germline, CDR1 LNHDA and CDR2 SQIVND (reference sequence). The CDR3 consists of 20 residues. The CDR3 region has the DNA TGTGCCAGTAAACAGTTAACCGGGACTAGCGGGGGGAGCTCCTACAATGAGCAGTTCTTC. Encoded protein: CASKQLTGTSGGSSYNEQFF.

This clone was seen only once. CDR3 loop: CASSHRQGLCTDTQYF. DNA of the CDR3: TGCGCCAGCAGTCACAGGCAGGGGCTCTGCACAGATACGCAGTATTTT. The chain uses TRBV23-1 and TRBJ2-3, with TRBD1 as a possible D gene (6 bases). TRBV23-1 is reported as an ORF; its role is uncertain. CDR3 length equals 16 residues. V was trimmed by 3 bases and J by 1 base, leaving 14 bases between them.

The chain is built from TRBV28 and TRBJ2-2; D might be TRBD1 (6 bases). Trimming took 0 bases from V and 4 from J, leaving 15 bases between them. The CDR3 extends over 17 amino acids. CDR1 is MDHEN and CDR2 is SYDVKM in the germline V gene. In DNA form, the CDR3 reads TGTGCCAGCAGTTTATGGCTGGGGGCGCGAGGCACCGGGGAGCTGTTTTTT. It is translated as CASSLWLGARGTGELFF.

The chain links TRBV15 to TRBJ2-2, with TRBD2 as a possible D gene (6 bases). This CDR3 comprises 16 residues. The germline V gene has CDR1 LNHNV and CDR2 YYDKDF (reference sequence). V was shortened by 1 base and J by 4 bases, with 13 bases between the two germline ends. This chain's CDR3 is CATSRAEGMGTGELFF. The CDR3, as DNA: TGTGCCACCAGCAGAGCGGAGGGGATGGGCACCGGGGAGCTGTTTTTT.

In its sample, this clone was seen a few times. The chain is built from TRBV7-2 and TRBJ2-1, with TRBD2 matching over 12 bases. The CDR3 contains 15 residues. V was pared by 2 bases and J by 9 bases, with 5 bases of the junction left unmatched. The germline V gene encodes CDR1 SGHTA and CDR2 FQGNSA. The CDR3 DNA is TGTGCCAGCAGCTTACTAGCGGGAGGGCCGGGTGAGCAGTTCTTC. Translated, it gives CASSLLAGGPGEQFF.

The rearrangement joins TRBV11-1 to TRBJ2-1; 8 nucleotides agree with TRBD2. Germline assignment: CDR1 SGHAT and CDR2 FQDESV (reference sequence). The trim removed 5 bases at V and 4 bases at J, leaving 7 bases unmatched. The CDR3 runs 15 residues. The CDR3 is CASSTLAGRYNEQFF. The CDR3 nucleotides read TGTGCCAGCAGCACATTAGCGGGAAGGTACAATGAGCAGTTCTTC.

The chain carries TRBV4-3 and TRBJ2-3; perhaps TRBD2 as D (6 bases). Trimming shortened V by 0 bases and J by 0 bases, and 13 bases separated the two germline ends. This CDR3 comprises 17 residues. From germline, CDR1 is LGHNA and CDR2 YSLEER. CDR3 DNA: TGCGCCAGCAGCCAAGATTTAGGAGGGCTTAGCACAGATACGCAGTATTTT. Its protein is CASSQDLGGLSTDTQYF.

The CDR3 loop reads CASSPGLAVYNEQFF. CDR3 nucleotide sequence: TGTGCCAGCAGTCCGGGACTAGCGGTCTACAATGAGCAGTTCTTC. This sequence joins TRBV5-6 and TRBJ2-1, with TRBD2 matching over 11 bases. CDR1 is SGHDT and CDR2 is YYEEEE in the germline V gene. The CDR3 covers 15 residues. With 5 bases clipped from V and 3 bases from J, the junction kept 4 bases outside the gene matches.

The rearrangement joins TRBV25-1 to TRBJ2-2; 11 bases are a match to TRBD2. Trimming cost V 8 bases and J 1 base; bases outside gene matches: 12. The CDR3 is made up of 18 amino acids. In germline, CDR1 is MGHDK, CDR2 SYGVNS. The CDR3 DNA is TGTGCCAGCGGAGATGGGACTAGCGGACGTCAGAACACCGGGGAGCTGTTTTTT. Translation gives CASGDGTSGRQNTGELFF.

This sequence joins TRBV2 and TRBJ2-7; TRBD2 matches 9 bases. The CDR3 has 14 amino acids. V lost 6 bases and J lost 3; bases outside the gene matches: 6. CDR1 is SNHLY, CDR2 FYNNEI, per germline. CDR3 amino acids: CASRRGGRLYEQYF. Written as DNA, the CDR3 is TGTGCCAGCAGGCGGGGGGGCCGTCTCTACGAGCAGTACTTC.

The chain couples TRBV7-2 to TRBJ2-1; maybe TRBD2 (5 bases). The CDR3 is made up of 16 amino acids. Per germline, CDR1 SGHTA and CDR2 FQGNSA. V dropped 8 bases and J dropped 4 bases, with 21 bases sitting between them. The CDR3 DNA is TGTGCCAGCGGGGTTATGCAAAGAGGGTGGTACAATGAGCAGTTCTTC. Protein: CASGVMQRGWYNEQFF.

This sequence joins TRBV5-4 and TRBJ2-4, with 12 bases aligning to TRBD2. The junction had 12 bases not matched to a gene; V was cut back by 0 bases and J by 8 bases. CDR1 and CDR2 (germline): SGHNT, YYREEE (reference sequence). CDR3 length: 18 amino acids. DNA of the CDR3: TGTGCCAGCAGCTTGGGCCCTAGCGGGAGGGGAAAGGGATACATTCAGTACTTC. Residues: CASSLGPSGRGKGYIQYF.

CDR3 loop: CASSQPGGTSGPYEQYF. Written as DNA, the CDR3 is TGTGCCAGCAGCCAACCGGGGGGAACTAGCGGCCCCTACGAGCAGTACTTC. V gene TRBV4-2 combines with J gene TRBJ2-7; TRBD2 matches at 8 bases. J was trimmed by 2 bases and V by 2 bases; bases with no gene match: 11. Germline assignment: CDR1 LGHNA and CDR2 YNFKEQ. The CDR3 is 17 residues long.

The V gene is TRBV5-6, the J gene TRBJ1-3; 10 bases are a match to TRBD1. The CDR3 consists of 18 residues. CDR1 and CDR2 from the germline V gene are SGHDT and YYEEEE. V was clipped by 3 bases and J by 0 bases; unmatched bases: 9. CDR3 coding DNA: TGTGCCAGCAGCTCCCCGGGACAGGGGAAAACCTCTGGAAACACCATATATTTT. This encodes CASSSPGQGKTSGNTIYF.

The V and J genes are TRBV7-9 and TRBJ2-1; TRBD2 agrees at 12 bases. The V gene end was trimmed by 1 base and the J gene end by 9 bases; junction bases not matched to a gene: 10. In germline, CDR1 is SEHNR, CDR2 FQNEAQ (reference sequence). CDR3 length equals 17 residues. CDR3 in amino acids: CASSLVIRLAGVFEQFF. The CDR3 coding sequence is TGTGCCAGCAGCTTAGTTATAAGACTAGCGGGAGTTTTTGAGCAGTTCTTC.

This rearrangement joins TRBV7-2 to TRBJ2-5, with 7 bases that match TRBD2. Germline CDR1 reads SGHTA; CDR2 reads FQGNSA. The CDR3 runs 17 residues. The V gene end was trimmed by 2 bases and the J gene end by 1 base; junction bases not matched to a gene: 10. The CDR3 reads CASSLLWEGAVQETQYF. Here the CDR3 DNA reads TGTGCCAGCAGCTTATTGTGGGAGGGAGCGGTCCAAGAGACCCAGTACTTC. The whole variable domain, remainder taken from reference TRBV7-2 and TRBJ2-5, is GAGVSQSPSNKVTEKGKDVELRCDPISGHTALYWYRQSLGQGLEFLIYFQGNSAPDKSGLPSDRFSAERTGGSVSTLTIQRTQQEDSAVYLCASSLLWEGAVQETQYFGPGTRLLVL.

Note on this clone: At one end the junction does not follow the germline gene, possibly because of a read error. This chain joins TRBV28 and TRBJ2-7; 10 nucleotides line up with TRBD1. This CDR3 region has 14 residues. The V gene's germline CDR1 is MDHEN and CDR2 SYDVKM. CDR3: CASSRQGASHEQYF. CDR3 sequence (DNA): TGTGCCAGCAGTCGACAGGGGGCCTCCCACGAGCAGTACTTC.

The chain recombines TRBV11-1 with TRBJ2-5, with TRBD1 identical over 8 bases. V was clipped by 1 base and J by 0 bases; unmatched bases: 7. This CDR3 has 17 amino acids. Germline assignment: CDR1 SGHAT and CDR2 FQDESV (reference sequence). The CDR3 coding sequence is TGTGCCAGCAGCTTAGAAGGGGGACAGGAGTACCAAGAGACCCAGTACTTC. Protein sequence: CASSLEGGQEYQETQYF.